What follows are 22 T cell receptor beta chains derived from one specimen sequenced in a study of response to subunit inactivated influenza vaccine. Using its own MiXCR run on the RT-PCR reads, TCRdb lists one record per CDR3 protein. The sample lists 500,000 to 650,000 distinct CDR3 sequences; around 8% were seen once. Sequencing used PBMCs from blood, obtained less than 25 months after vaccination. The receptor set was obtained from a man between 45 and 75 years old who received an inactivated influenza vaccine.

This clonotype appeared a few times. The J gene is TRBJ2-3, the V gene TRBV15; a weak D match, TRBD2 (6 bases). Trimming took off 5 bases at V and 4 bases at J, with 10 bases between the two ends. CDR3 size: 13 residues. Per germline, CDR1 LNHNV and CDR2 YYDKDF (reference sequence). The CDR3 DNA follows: TGTGCCACCAGCTTTCGACTAGCAGATACGCAGTATTTT. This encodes CATSFRLADTQYF.

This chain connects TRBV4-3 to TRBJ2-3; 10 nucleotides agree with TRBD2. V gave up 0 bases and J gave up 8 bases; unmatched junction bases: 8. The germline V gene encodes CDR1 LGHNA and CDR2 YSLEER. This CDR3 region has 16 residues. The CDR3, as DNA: TGCGCCAGCAGCCAAGATTGGGCTAGCGGGAGACCTACGCAGTATTTT. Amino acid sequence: CASSQDWASGRPTQYF.

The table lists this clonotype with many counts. CDR3 nucleotide sequence: TGTGCCAGCAGCTCTCAATACGAGCAGTACTTC. This encodes CASSSQYEQYF. The chain employs TRBV3-1 and TRBJ2-7; D unclear. The germline gives CDR1 LGHDT, CDR2 YNNKEL (reference sequence). Trimming stripped 5 bases from V and 4 bases from J, with 6 bases between. This CDR3 contains 11 residues.

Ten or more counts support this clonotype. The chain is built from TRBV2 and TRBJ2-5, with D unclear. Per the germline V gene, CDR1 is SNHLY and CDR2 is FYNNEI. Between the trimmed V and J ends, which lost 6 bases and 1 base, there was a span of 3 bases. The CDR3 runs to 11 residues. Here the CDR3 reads CASRIQETQYF. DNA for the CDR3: TGTGCCAGCAGGATCCAAGAGACCCAGTACTTC.

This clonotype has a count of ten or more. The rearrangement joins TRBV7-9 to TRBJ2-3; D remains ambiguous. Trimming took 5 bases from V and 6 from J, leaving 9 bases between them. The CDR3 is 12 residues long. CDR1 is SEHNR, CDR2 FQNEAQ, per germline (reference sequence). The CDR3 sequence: CASSRYQDTQYF. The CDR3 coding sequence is TGTGCCAGCAGCCGATACCAGGATACGCAGTATTTT.

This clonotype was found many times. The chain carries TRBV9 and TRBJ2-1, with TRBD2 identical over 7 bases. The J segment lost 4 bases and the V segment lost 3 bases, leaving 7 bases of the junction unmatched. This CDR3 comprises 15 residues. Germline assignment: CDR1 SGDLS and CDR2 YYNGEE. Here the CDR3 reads CASSGLAGLYNEQFF. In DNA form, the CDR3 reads TGTGCCAGCAGCGGGTTAGCGGGCCTTTACAATGAGCAGTTCTTC.

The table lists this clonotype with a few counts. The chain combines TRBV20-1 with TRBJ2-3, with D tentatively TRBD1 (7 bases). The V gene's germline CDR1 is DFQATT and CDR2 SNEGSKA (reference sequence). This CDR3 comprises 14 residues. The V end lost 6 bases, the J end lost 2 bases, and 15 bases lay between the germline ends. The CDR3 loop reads CSATPGGSTDTQYF. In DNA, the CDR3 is TGCAGTGCGACCCCAGGGGGGTCCACAGATACGCAGTATTTT.

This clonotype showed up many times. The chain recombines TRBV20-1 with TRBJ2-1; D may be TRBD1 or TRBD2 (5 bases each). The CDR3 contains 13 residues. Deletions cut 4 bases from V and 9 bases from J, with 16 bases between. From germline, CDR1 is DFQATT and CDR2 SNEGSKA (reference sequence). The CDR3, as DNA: TGCAGTGCTACCGGGACGAAAGGAAGTGAGCAGTTCTTC. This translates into CSATGTKGSEQFF.

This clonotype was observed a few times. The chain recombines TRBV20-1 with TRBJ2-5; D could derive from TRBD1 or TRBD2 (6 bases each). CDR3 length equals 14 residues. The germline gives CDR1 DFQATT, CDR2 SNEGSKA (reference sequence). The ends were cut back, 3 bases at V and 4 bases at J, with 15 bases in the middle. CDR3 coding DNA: TGCAGTGCTAGGGTACGCAGGGGAGGAGAGACCCAGTACTTC. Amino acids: CSARVRRGGETQYF.

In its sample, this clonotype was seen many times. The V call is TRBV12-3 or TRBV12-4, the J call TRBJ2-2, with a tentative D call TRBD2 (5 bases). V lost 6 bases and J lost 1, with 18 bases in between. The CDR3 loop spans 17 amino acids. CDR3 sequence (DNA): TGTGCCAGCAGACCCGGGGTGGCAGTGCAGAACACCGGGGAGCTGTTTTTT. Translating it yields CASRPGVAVQNTGELFF.

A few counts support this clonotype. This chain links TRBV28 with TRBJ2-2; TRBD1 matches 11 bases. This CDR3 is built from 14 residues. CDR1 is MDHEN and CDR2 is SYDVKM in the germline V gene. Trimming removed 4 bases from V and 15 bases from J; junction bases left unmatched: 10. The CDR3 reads CASSSDPGTGGVFF. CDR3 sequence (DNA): TGTGCCAGCAGTTCAGACCCCGGGACAGGGGGGGTGTTTTTT.

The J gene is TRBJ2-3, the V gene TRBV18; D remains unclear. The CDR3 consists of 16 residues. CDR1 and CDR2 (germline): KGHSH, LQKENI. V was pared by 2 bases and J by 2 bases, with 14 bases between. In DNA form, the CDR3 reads TGTGCCAGCTCACCAGATGTTAACCGGGCCACAGATACGCAGTATTTT. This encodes CASSPDVNRATDTQYF.

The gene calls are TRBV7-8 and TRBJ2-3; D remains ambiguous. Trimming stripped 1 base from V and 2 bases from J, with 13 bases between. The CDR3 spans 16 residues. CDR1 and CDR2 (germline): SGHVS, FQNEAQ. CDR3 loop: CASSLGIYGYTDTQYF. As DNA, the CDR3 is TGTGCCAGCAGCTTAGGGATTTACGGATACACAGATACGCAGTATTTT.

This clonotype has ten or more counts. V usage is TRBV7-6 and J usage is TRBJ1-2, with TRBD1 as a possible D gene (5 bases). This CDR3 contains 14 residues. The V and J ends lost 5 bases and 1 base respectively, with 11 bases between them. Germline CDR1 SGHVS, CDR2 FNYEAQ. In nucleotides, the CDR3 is TGTGCCAGCAGCCCCAGGGCGGGTAACTATGGCTACACCTTC. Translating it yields CASSPRAGNYGYTF. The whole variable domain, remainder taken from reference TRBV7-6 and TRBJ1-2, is GAGVSQSPRYKVTKRGQDVALRCDPISGHVSLYWYRQALGQGPEFLTYFNYEAQQDKSGLPNDRFSAERPEGSISTLTIQRTEQRDSAMYRCASSPRAGNYGYTFGSGTRLTVV.

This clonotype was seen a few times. CDR3 in DNA: TGTGCCAGCAGGAAAATCCGGACAGCCTATGGCTACACCTTC. The encoded protein is CASRKIRTAYGYTF. V usage is TRBV6-1 and J usage is TRBJ1-2; tentatively, D is TRBD1 (6 bases). The germline gives CDR1 MNHNS, CDR2 SASEGT. There are 14 residues in the CDR3. V lost 6 bases, J lost 4 bases, and 15 bases lay in between.

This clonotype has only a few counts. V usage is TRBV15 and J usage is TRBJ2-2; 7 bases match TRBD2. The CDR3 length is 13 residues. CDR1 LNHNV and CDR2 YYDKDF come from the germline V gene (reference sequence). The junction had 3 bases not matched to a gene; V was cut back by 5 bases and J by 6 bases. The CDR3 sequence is CATSGRAAGELFF. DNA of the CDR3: TGTGCCACCAGCGGGAGGGCCGCCGGGGAGCTGTTTTTT. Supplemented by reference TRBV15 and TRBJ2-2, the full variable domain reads DAMVIQNPRYQVTQFGKPVTLSCSQTLNHNVMYWYQQKSSQAPKLLFHYYDKDFNNEADTPDNFQSRRPNTSFCFLDIRSPGLGDTAMYLCATSGRAAGELFFGEGSRLTVL.

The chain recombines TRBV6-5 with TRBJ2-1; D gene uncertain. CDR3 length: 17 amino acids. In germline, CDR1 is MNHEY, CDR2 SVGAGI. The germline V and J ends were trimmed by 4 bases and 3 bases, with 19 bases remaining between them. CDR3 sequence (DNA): TGTGCCAGCAGTTCCCAGTGGGTGTCTCAGCTCTACAATGAGCAGTTCTTC. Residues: CASSSQWVSQLYNEQFF.

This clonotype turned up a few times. The CDR3 DNA reads TGCAGCGCCCAGACAGGGATGAACACTGAAGCTTTCTTT. Amino acids: CSAQTGMNTEAFF. This chain uses TRBV29-1 with TRBJ1-1, with 7 bases aligning to TRBD1. V dropped 7 bases and J dropped 0; count of bases not matched to a gene: 5. Germline assignment: CDR1 SQVTM and CDR2 ANQGSEA. The CDR3 contains 13 residues.

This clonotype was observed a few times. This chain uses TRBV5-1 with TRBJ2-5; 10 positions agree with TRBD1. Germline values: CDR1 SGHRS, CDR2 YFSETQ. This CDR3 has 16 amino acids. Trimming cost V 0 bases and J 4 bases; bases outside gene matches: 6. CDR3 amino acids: CASSLETGGLGETQYF. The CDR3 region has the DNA TGCGCCAGCAGCTTGGAGACAGGGGGCTTGGGAGAGACCCAGTACTTC.

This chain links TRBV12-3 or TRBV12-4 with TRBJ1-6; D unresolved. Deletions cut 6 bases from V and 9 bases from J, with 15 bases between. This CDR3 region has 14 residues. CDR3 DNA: TGTGCCAGCAGCGACCTCTCGGCTGGTTCACCCCTCCACTTT. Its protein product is CASSDLSAGSPLHF.

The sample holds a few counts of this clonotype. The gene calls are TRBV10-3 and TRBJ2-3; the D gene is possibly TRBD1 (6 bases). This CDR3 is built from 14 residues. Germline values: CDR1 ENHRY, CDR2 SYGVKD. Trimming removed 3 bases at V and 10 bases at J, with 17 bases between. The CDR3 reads CAISDGHKGGSQYF. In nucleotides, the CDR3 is TGTGCCATCAGTGATGGACACAAAGGGGGATCGCAGTATTTT.

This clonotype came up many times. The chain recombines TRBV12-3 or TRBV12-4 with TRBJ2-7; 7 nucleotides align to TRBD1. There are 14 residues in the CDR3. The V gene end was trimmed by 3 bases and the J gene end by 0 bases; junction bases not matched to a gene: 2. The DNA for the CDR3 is TGTGCCAGCAGTTTTGGACAGGCCTCCTACGAGCAGTACTTC. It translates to CASSFGQASYEQYF.